A selection of T cell receptor beta chains follows, all from one sample in a study of beta chain features in type 1 diabetes. TCRdb's table, derived via immunoSEQ multiplex PCR, lists solely in-frame clones and lacks some. Of roughly 28,000 clones detected, less than 60% appear once; the ten largest clones hold approximately 1.5%. The sequencing sample was made of Tregs from blood. The source is a woman aged 18-30 years with type 1 diabetes. Both conserved end residues are part of each CDR3. Fields, in order: V gene, J gene, clone size, D gene, CDR3 protein, CDR3 DNA. The D gene is left open where the match is weak. Size is omitted from some rows. Given values are once, few, many or a class for expanded clones.

v_call: TRBV10-1; j_call: TRBJ2-4; clone_size: -; d_call: -; cdr3_aa: CASSAWGQNIQYF; cdr3_nt: TGCGCCAGCAGCGCCTGGGGGCAAAACATTCAGTACTTC
v_call: TRBV11-2; j_call: TRBJ2-3; clone_size: once; d_call: TRBD2; cdr3_aa: CAYRGETSTDTQYF; cdr3_nt: TGTGCCTACCGGGGGGAGACAAGCACAGATACGCAGTATTTT
v_call: TRBV5-8; j_call: TRBJ2-5; clone_size: -; d_call: TRBD1; cdr3_aa: CASSPWTGAWGETQYF; cdr3_nt: TGTGCCAGCAGCCCGTGGACAGGGGCGTGGGGAGAGACCCAGTACTTC
v_call: TRBV19; j_call: TRBJ1-1; clone_size: -; d_call: -; cdr3_aa: CASRASMNTEAFF; cdr3_nt: TGTGCCAGTAGGGCTAGCATGAACACTGAAGCTTTCTTT
v_call: TRBV15; j_call: TRBJ1-2; clone_size: -; d_call: -; cdr3_aa: CATSRDSLGDNYGYTF; cdr3_nt: TGTGCCACCAGCAGAGATTCCCTCGGGGATAACTATGGCTACACCTTC
v_call: TRBV4-1; j_call: TRBJ2-1; clone_size: few; d_call: TRBD2; cdr3_aa: CASSPIPGLLYNEQFF; cdr3_nt: TGCGCCAGCAGCCCTATCCCGGGACTACTTTACAATGAGCAGTTCTTC
v_call: TRBV2; j_call: TRBJ2-4; clone_size: -; d_call: -; cdr3_aa: CAYSKEAGAKNIQYF; cdr3_nt: TGTGCCTACAGCAAGGAAGCGGGAGCCAAAAACATTCAGTACTTC
v_call: TRBV7-2; j_call: TRBJ1-2; clone_size: -; d_call: -; cdr3_aa: CASRPDSTKYGYTF; cdr3_nt: TGTGCCAGCAGGCCGGACAGTACGAAGTATGGCTACACCTTC
v_call: TRBV7-6; j_call: TRBJ1-1; clone_size: few; d_call: TRBD1; cdr3_aa: CASSPGQGGNTEAFF; cdr3_nt: TGTGCCAGCAGCCCGGGACAGGGCGGGAACACTGAAGCTTTCTTT
v_call: TRBV19; j_call: TRBJ2-1; clone_size: -; d_call: TRBD2; cdr3_aa: CASAGTSGYNEQFF; cdr3_nt: TGTGCCAGTGCCGGGACTAGCGGCTACAATGAGCAGTTCTTC
v_call: TRBV19; j_call: TRBJ2-2; clone_size: -; d_call: TRBD1; cdr3_aa: CASLTGYTGELFF; cdr3_nt: TGTGCCAGTTTGACAGGGTACACCGGGGAGCTGTTTTTT
v_call: TRBV9; j_call: TRBJ2-1; clone_size: -; d_call: TRBD1; cdr3_aa: CASSAGTGIYNEQFF; cdr3_nt: TGTGCCAGCAGCGCCGGGACAGGAATCTACAATGAGCAGTTCTTC
v_call: TRBV5-1; j_call: TRBJ1-2; clone_size: few; d_call: -; cdr3_aa: CASSLDTNYGYTF; cdr3_nt: TGCGCCAGCAGCTTGGATACTAACTATGGCTACACCTTC
v_call: TRBV2; j_call: TRBJ1-1; clone_size: few; d_call: -; cdr3_aa: CASTALRTEAFF; cdr3_nt: TGTGCCAGCACAGCCCTCCGGACAGAAGCTTTCTTT
v_call: TRBV11-2; j_call: TRBJ2-1; clone_size: -; d_call: TRBD2; cdr3_aa: CASSTVRLAGGYNEQFF; cdr3_nt: TGTGCCAGCAGCACCGTGCGACTAGCGGGAGGGTACAATGAGCAGTTCTTC
v_call: TRBV29-1; j_call: TRBJ2-7; clone_size: -; d_call: TRBD1; cdr3_aa: CSVGQGNSYEQYF; cdr3_nt: TGCAGCGTCGGACAGGGAAACTCCTACGAGCAGTACTTC
v_call: TRBV11-2; j_call: TRBJ2-3; clone_size: once; d_call: TRBD2; cdr3_aa: CASSLDRTSVSTDTQYF; cdr3_nt: TGTGCCAGCAGCTTAGACCGAACTAGCGTCTCCACAGATACGCAGTATTTT
v_call: TRBV19; j_call: TRBJ2-1; clone_size: -; d_call: TRBD2; cdr3_aa: CASSSLAGGPRNEQFF; cdr3_nt: TGTGCCAGTAGTTCCTTAGCGGGAGGGCCGCGGAATGAGCAGTTCTTC
v_call: TRBV5-1; j_call: TRBJ2-7; clone_size: -; d_call: -; cdr3_aa: CASSLEGGFYEQYF; cdr3_nt: TGCGCCAGCAGCTTGGAGGGCGGGTTCTACGAGCAGTACTTC
v_call: TRBV7-3; j_call: TRBJ1-1; clone_size: medium-sized; d_call: -; cdr3_aa: CASSLYGNTEAFF; cdr3_nt: TGTGCCAGCAGCTTATACGGGAACACTGAAGCTTTCTTT
v_call: TRBV7-2; j_call: TRBJ2-3; clone_size: -; d_call: -; cdr3_aa: CASSLADRLSTDTQYF; cdr3_nt: TGTGCCAGCAGCTTAGCGGACAGACTTAGTACAGATACGCAGTATTTT
v_call: TRBV7-2; j_call: TRBJ1-1; clone_size: -; d_call: TRBD1; cdr3_aa: CASSDRGTEAFF; cdr3_nt: TGTGCCAGCAGCGACAGGGGCACTGAAGCTTTCTTT
v_call: TRBV5-1; j_call: TRBJ2-7; clone_size: -; d_call: TRBD2; cdr3_aa: CASSFPRTSGFSYEQYF; cdr3_nt: TGCGCCAGCAGCTTCCCCCGGACTAGCGGGTTCTCCTACGAGCAGTACTTC
v_call: TRBV19; j_call: TRBJ2-5; clone_size: -; d_call: TRBD2; cdr3_aa: CASSIRSPGLAGEETQYF; cdr3_nt: TGTGCCAGTAGTATTAGGTCCCCGGGACTAGCGGGCGAAGAGACCCAGTACTTC
v_call: TRBV4-3; j_call: TRBJ1-5; clone_size: few; d_call: -; cdr3_aa: CASSQEARSQSSQHF; cdr3_nt: TGCGCCAGCAGCCAAGAGGCTAGATCTCAATCCTCACAGCATTTT
v_call: TRBV10-3; j_call: TRBJ2-3; clone_size: -; d_call: -; cdr3_aa: CAISETRDTQYF; cdr3_nt: TGTGCCATCAGTGAGACTAGAGATACGCAGTATTTT
v_call: TRBV4-2; j_call: TRBJ2-1; clone_size: -; d_call: -; cdr3_aa: CASSQDQGGGNEQFF; cdr3_nt: TGTGCCAGCAGCCAAGATCAAGGCGGTGGGAATGAGCAGTTCTTC
v_call: TRBV7-3; j_call: TRBJ2-2; clone_size: -; d_call: -; cdr3_aa: CASRGGTGTGELFF; cdr3_nt: TGTGCCAGCAGAGGCGGGACGGGCACCGGGGAGCTGTTTTTT
v_call: TRBV7-8; j_call: TRBJ1-5; clone_size: once; d_call: TRBD1; cdr3_aa: CASSLSDRGHGQPQHF; cdr3_nt: TGTGCCAGCAGCTTATCTGACAGGGGTCATGGGCAGCCCCAGCATTTT
v_call: TRBV14; j_call: TRBJ2-5; clone_size: -; d_call: TRBD1; cdr3_aa: CASSYGTGVGQETQYF; cdr3_nt: TGTGCCAGCAGCTATGGGACAGGGGTCGGACAAGAGACCCAGTACTTC
v_call: TRBV10-3; j_call: TRBJ1-2; clone_size: -; d_call: -; cdr3_aa: CAISGGDGYTF; cdr3_nt: TGTGCCATCAGTGGCGGGGATGGCTACACCTTC
v_call: TRBV5-6; j_call: TRBJ1-5; clone_size: few; d_call: -; cdr3_aa: CASSLTAGYQPQHF; cdr3_nt: TGTGCCAGCAGCTTGACGGCGGGATATCAGCCCCAGCATTTT
v_call: TRBV4-1; j_call: TRBJ2-2; clone_size: -; d_call: TRBD2; cdr3_aa: CASSQDGSGRPTGELFF; cdr3_nt: TGCGCCAGCAGCCAAGACGGGAGCGGGAGACCCACCGGGGAGCTGTTTTTT
v_call: TRBV7-9; j_call: TRBJ2-1; clone_size: -; d_call: TRBD2; cdr3_aa: CASIRSGRASSRNEQFF; cdr3_nt: TGTGCCAGCATCCGTAGCGGGAGGGCCTCGTCGAGAAATGAGCAGTTCTTC
v_call: TRBV5-4; j_call: TRBJ2-5; clone_size: few; d_call: TRBD1; cdr3_aa: CASSSGQGGKETQYF; cdr3_nt: TGTGCCAGCAGTTCCGGACAGGGGGGAAAAGAGACCCAGTACTTC
v_call: TRBV6-1; j_call: TRBJ1-2; clone_size: few; d_call: -; cdr3_aa: CASKGAGSNYGYTF; cdr3_nt: TGTGCCAGCAAAGGGGCAGGCAGTAACTATGGCTACACCTTC
v_call: TRBV18; j_call: TRBJ2-2; clone_size: -; d_call: TRBD2; cdr3_aa: CASSPIRTSDRSNTGELFF; cdr3_nt: TGTGCCAGCTCACCGATAAGGACTAGCGACCGTTCGAACACCGGGGAGCTGTTTTTT
v_call: TRBV14; j_call: TRBJ2-3; clone_size: -; d_call: TRBD2; cdr3_aa: CASSPSGYSTDTQYF; cdr3_nt: TGTGCCAGCAGCCCTAGCGGCTATAGCACAGATACGCAGTATTTT
v_call: TRBV7-9; j_call: TRBJ2-5; clone_size: -; d_call: -; cdr3_aa: CASSLYRGGETQYF; cdr3_nt: TGTGCCAGCAGCTTATACAGGGGGGGCGAGACCCAGTACTTC
v_call: TRBV5-1; j_call: TRBJ2-3; clone_size: -; d_call: TRBD2; cdr3_aa: CASSAGLVEATDTQYF; cdr3_nt: TGCGCCAGCAGCGCGGGACTAGTAGAGGCCACAGATACGCAGTATTTT
v_call: TRBV29-1; j_call: TRBJ1-5; clone_size: -; d_call: -; cdr3_aa: CSVALGVDQPQHF; cdr3_nt: TGCAGCGTTGCTCTCGGGGTGGATCAGCCCCAGCATTTT
v_call: TRBV10-3; j_call: TRBJ2-5; clone_size: -; d_call: TRBD1; cdr3_aa: CAISATDREETQYF; cdr3_nt: TGTGCCATCTCCGCCACTGACAGGGAAGAGACCCAGTACTTC
v_call: TRBV7-6; j_call: TRBJ2-1; clone_size: -; d_call: TRBD2; cdr3_aa: CASSLVPMTSGYNEQFF; cdr3_nt: TGTGCCAGCAGCTTAGTCCCAATGACTAGCGGCTACAATGAGCAGTTCTTC
v_call: TRBV7-2; j_call: TRBJ2-5; clone_size: -; d_call: -; cdr3_aa: CASSLRVATGETQYF; cdr3_nt: TGTGCCAGCAGCTTAAGAGTAGCCACGGGAGAGACCCAGTACTTC
v_call: TRBV28; j_call: TRBJ2-3; clone_size: -; d_call: -; cdr3_aa: CASNSGGITDTQYF; cdr3_nt: TGTGCCAGCAATTCGGGCGGGATTACAGATACGCAGTATTTT
v_call: TRBV9; j_call: TRBJ2-3; clone_size: -; d_call: TRBD2; cdr3_aa: CASSVEREDTDTQYF; cdr3_nt: TGTGCCAGCAGCGTAGAGCGGGAAGATACAGATACGCAGTATTTT
v_call: TRBV4-1; j_call: TRBJ2-4; clone_size: few; d_call: -; cdr3_aa: CASSQDGRNIQYF; cdr3_nt: TGCGCCAGCAGCCAAGATGGTAGAAACATTCAGTACTTC
v_call: TRBV6-1; j_call: TRBJ1-1; clone_size: -; d_call: TRBD1; cdr3_aa: CASSRTGARGTEAFF; cdr3_nt: TGTGCCAGCAGTCGGACAGGGGCCCGGGGGACTGAAGCTTTCTTT
v_call: TRBV6-6; j_call: TRBJ1-5; clone_size: few; d_call: -; cdr3_aa: CASSLGHALHF; cdr3_nt: TGTGCCAGCAGCCTCGGACACGCCCTGCATTTT
v_call: TRBV25-1; j_call: TRBJ1-1; clone_size: -; d_call: -; cdr3_aa: CASSARAEAFF; cdr3_nt: TGTGCCAGCAGTGCGAGGGCTGAAGCTTTCTTT
v_call: TRBV28; j_call: TRBJ1-5; clone_size: -; d_call: TRBD1; cdr3_aa: CATGIGTGGNQPQHF; cdr3_nt: TGTGCCACCGGGATCGGGACAGGGGGAAATCAGCCCCAGCATTTT
v_call: TRBV12-5; j_call: TRBJ2-3; clone_size: -; d_call: -; cdr3_aa: CASARDTDTQYF; cdr3_nt: TGTGCTAGTGCGAGGGACACAGATACGCAGTATTTT
v_call: TRBV5-6; j_call: TRBJ2-1; clone_size: -; d_call: TRBD2; cdr3_aa: CASSLAGGNNEQFF; cdr3_nt: TGTGCCAGCAGCTTGGCCGGGGGGAACAATGAGCAGTTCTTC
v_call: TRBV11-3; j_call: TRBJ2-1; clone_size: -; d_call: TRBD2; cdr3_aa: CASSPRSGSLSEQFF; cdr3_nt: TGTGCCAGCAGCCCGCGTAGCGGGAGTCTAAGTGAGCAGTTCTTC
v_call: TRBV28; j_call: TRBJ1-5; clone_size: medium-sized; d_call: -; cdr3_aa: CASSPGGGIGQPQHF; cdr3_nt: TGTGCCAGCAGCCCCGGTGGGGGGATCGGTCAGCCCCAGCATTTT
v_call: TRBV7-2; j_call: TRBJ1-5; clone_size: few; d_call: -; cdr3_aa: CASSPWGGGLSNQPQHF; cdr3_nt: TGTGCCAGCAGCCCGTGGGGGGGAGGTTTGAGCAATCAGCCCCAGCATTTT
v_call: TRBV27; j_call: TRBJ1-2; clone_size: -; d_call: TRBD1; cdr3_aa: CASRRQGGYGYTF; cdr3_nt: TGTGCCAGCAGGCGACAGGGAGGCTATGGCTACACCTTC
v_call: TRBV25-1; j_call: TRBJ2-2; clone_size: few; d_call: -; cdr3_aa: CASSDNRVRAGELFF; cdr3_nt: TGTGCCAGCAGTGATAACAGGGTACGAGCCGGGGAGCTGTTTTTT
v_call: TRBV28; j_call: TRBJ2-5; clone_size: -; d_call: -; cdr3_aa: CASSLDTGGETQYF; cdr3_nt: TGTGCCAGCAGTTTAGACACAGGTGGGGAGACCCAGTACTTC
v_call: TRBV5-1; j_call: TRBJ1-4; clone_size: -; d_call: TRBD1; cdr3_aa: CASSRGQGKDEKLFF; cdr3_nt: TGCGCCAGCAGCCGGGGACAGGGGAAGGATGAAAAACTGTTTTTT